One sample yielded the 8 T cell receptor beta chains listed below, sequenced in a study of early stage breast cancer tumors. The protocol was immunoSEQ multiplex PCR, while the TCRdb copy is restricted to in-frame clones and leaves out a portion. This sample has under 45,000 clones, with approximately 78% found just once. The sequenced material came from blood. These receptors all come from a person aged 45 to 59 with breast cancer.

This clone was recorded once. The rearrangement uses TRBV15 and TRBJ2-7, with 8 bases that match TRBD1. The CDR3 sequence is 14 residues long. Germline loops: CDR1 LNHNV, CDR2 YYDKDF (reference sequence). With 7 bases clipped from V and 2 bases from J, the junction kept 7 bases outside the gene matches. For the CDR3, the DNA is TGTGCCACCACTGCGGCAGGGGGCACCTACGAGCAGTACGTC. Its protein is CATTAAGGTYEQYV.

This clone has only one observation. J is TRBJ2-3 and V is TRBV7-9, with TRBD2 matching over 9 bases. CDR3 length: 17 residues. V dropped 5 bases and J dropped 3; count of bases not matched to a gene: 12. CDR1 and CDR2 from the germline V gene are SEHNR and FQNEAQ (reference sequence). The CDR3 DNA reads as TGTGCCAGCAGCCGAAATCTGCCTAGCGGGACGACAGATACGCAGTATTTT. Protein sequence: CASSRNLPSGTTDTQYF. Complete variable domain (other parts from reference TRBV7-9 and TRBJ2-3): DTGVSQNPRHKITKRGQNVTFRCDPISEHNRLYWYRQTLGQGPEFLTYFQNEAQLEKSRLLSDRFSAERPKGSFSTLEIQRTEQGDSAMYLCASSRNLPSGTTDTQYFGPGTRLTVL.

The J gene is TRBJ1-2, the V gene TRBV5-1; 7 positions agree with TRBD1. This CDR3 spans 14 amino acids. V lost 4 bases, J lost 4 bases, and 7 bases stayed unmatched. Germline CDR1 and CDR2: SGHRS and YFSETQ. The CDR3 loop is CASSIQGSGYGYTF. CDR3 nucleotides: TGCGCCAGCAGCATACAGGGGTCCGGCTATGGCTACACCTTC. Together with reference TRBV5-1 and TRBJ1-2, the CDR3 gives the full variable domain: KAGVTQTPRYLIKTRGQQVTLSCSPISGHRSVSWYQQTPGQGLQFLFEYFSETQRNKGNFPGRFSGRQFSNSRSEMNVSTLELGDSALYLCASSIQGSGYGYTFGSGTRLTVV.

This chain links TRBV5-1 with TRBJ2-7; D perhaps matches TRBD1 (5 bases). Trimming took 4 bases from V and 1 from J, leaving 15 bases between them. Germline CDR1 reads SGHRS; CDR2 reads YFSETQ. The CDR3 extends over 15 amino acids. CDR3 bases: TGCGCCAGCAGCCTAAACGTGGGGCGGTCCTACGAGCAGTACTTC. Amino acids: CASSLNVGRSYEQYF.

This rearrangement joins TRBV5-1 to TRBJ2-3; no firm D call. Germline V lookup: CDR1 SGHRS, CDR2 YFSETQ. This CDR3 region has 12 residues. V was pared by 0 bases and J by 4 bases, with 3 bases between. CDR3 DNA sequence: TGCGCCAGCAGCTTGGCAGCAGATACGCAGTATTTT. Amino acid sequence: CASSLAADTQYF. The entire variable domain, with the rest obtained from reference TRBV5-1 and TRBJ2-3, is as follows: KAGVTQTPRYLIKTRGQQVTLSCSPISGHRSVSWYQQTPGQGLQFLFEYFSETQRNKGNFPGRFSGRQFSNSRSEMNVSTLELGDSALYLCASSLAADTQYFGPGTRLTVL.

This sequence joins TRBV5-6 and TRBJ1-6; D is unresolved. CDR3 length: 16 residues. CDR1 is SGHDT and CDR2 is YYEEEE in the germline V gene. V was shortened by 0 bases and J by 1 base, with 8 bases between the two germline ends. This CDR3 is CASSLGPWSYNSPLHF. The CDR3 DNA reads as TGTGCCAGCAGCTTGGGGCCATGGTCCTATAATTCACCCCTCCACTTT.

CDR3 in amino acids: CASSLAKGQGNGYTF. The CDR3 bases are TGTGCCAGCAGCTTAGCGAAGGGACAGGGGAATGGCTACACCTTC. The chain employs TRBV7-2 and TRBJ1-2; 10 nucleotides agree with TRBD1. CDR3 size: 15 residues. Germline CDR1 reads SGHTA; CDR2 reads FQGNSA. V shed 0 bases, J shed 6 bases, and the junction held 4 bases outside the gene matches. Combining the CDR3 with reference TRBV7-2 and TRBJ1-2 gives the whole variable domain GAGVSQSPSNKVTEKGKDVELRCDPISGHTALYWYRQSLGQGLEFLIYFQGNSAPDKSGLPSDRFSAERTGGSVSTLTIQRTQQEDSAVYLCASSLAKGQGNGYTFGSGTRLTVV.

This clone turned up a few times. The genes are TRBV2 and TRBJ1-4, with D hard to call. Germline CDR1 is SNHLY and CDR2 is FYNNEI. The CDR3 covers 12 residues. Trimming shortened V by 3 bases and J by 8 bases, and 7 bases separated the two germline ends. CDR3 sequence (DNA): TGTGCCAGCAGTGAGGGCACCGAAAAACTGTTTTTT. Translated: CASSEGTEKLFF.